A single sample gave rise to the 16 T cell receptor beta chains below, sequenced in a study of blood T cell repertoires in COVID-19. Profiling relied on immunoSEQ multiplex PCR, and the TCRdb table lists in-frame clones only, not all of them. This table holds some 370,000 clones, about 89% found once. Sequencing was performed on peripheral blood. The receptors come from a woman younger than 45 with COVID-19, enrolled during active disease.

The rearrangement links TRBV30 to TRBJ2-1, with TRBD2 identical over 7 bases. The CDR3 extends over 16 amino acids. Germline values: CDR1 GTSNPN, CDR2 SVGIG (reference sequence). V was clipped by 2 bases and J by 0 bases; unmatched bases: 7. The CDR3 region has the DNA TGTGCCTGGAGTCCCCGGCTAGCGGCCTCCTACAATGAGCAGTTCTTC. It specifies CAWSPRLAASYNEQFF.

In DNA, the CDR3 is TGTGCCAGCAGCTCCTTGCCAGGTATGAACACTGAAGCTTTCTTT. Its translation is CASSSLPGMNTEAFF. The chain has TRBV5-6 and TRBJ1-1; D remains unclear. The ends were cut back, 3 bases at V and 0 bases at J, with 12 bases in the middle. From germline, CDR1 is SGHDT and CDR2 YYEEEE. The CDR3 is 15 residues long.

This chain connects TRBV9 to TRBJ1-1; D is unresolved. Germline V lookup: CDR1 SGDLS, CDR2 YYNGEE. Trimming stripped 4 bases from V and 6 bases from J, with 16 bases between. The CDR3 is made up of 14 amino acids. CDR3 amino acids: CASSPAGNFPEAFF. The CDR3 DNA follows: TGTGCCAGCAGCCCCGCGGGGAACTTTCCTGAAGCTTTCTTT.

V gene TRBV29-1 combines with J gene TRBJ2-7, with TRBD2 matching 9 bases. This CDR3 spans 15 amino acids. Germline V lookup: CDR1 SQVTM, CDR2 ANQGSEA. V shed 0 bases and J 3 bases; nucleotides not matched to a gene: 6. In DNA, the CDR3 is TGCAGCGTTGAAGATCGCGCTAGCGGGAACTACGAGCAGTACTTC. Translated, it gives CSVEDRASGNYEQYF.

The chain recombines TRBV19 with TRBJ2-1; D not resolved. The CDR3 has 11 residues. Trimming removed 1 base at V and 7 bases at J, with 2 bases between. Per germline, CDR1 LNHDA and CDR2 SQIVND (reference sequence). The CDR3, as DNA: TGTGCCAGTAGTATAGCAAATGAGCAGTTCTTC. Translating gives CASSIANEQFF.

The CDR3 DNA is TGTGCCTGGTCTGGGGACAGCTTGGACGAAAAACTGTTTTTT. Protein product: CAWSGDSLDEKLFF. The genes are TRBV30 and TRBJ1-4; TRBD1 matches 7 bases. Germline V gene sequence: CDR1 GTSNPN, CDR2 SVGIG (reference sequence). V shed 5 bases, J shed 8 bases, and the junction held 11 bases outside the gene matches. CDR3 length: 14 amino acids.

The table lists this clone with a count of one. The chain uses TRBV7-3 and TRBJ2-1, with 9 bases identical to TRBD2. Germline V gene lookup returns CDR1 SGHTA and CDR2 FQGTGA. The CDR3 runs 17 residues. Germline trimming cut 5 bases from V and 4 bases from J; bases unmatched to any gene: 12. The CDR3 spells CASSPRPTSGAYNEQFF. The CDR3 region has the DNA TGTGCCAGCAGCCCCCGCCCGACTAGCGGAGCTTACAATGAGCAGTTCTTC.

The CDR3 is CASSSGTPLEAFF. The CDR3 bases are TGTGCCAGCAGCTCCGGGACACCACTTGAAGCTTTCTTT. The chain carries TRBV7-2 and TRBJ1-1, with a tentative D call TRBD1 (6 bases). The germline V gene has CDR1 SGHTA and CDR2 FQGNSA. This CDR3 comprises 13 residues. Trimming left V 4 bases short and J 7 bases short, with 13 bases between. The full variable domain, in which reference TRBV7-2 and TRBJ1-1 provide the parts outside the CDR3, is GAGVSQSPSNKVTEKGKDVELRCDPISGHTALYWYRQSLGQGLEFLIYFQGNSAPDKSGLPSDRFSAERTGGSVSTLTIQRTQQEDSAVYLCASSSGTPLEAFFGQGTRLTVV.

This chain connects TRBV28 to TRBJ2-5; D may be TRBD2 (6 bases). The CDR3 runs 16 residues. The germline CDR1 and CDR2 sequences are MDHEN and SYDVKM. Trimming left V 3 bases short and J 2 bases short, with 16 bases between. In DNA form, the CDR3 reads TGTGCCAGCAGTTTTGAGGAGGGCCAGAAACAAGAGACCCAGTACTTC. This encodes CASSFEEGQKQETQYF. Complete variable domain (other parts from reference TRBV28 and TRBJ2-5): DVKVTQSSRYLVKRTGEKVFLECVQDMDHENMFWYRQDPGLGLRLIYFSYDVKMKEKGDIPEGYSVSREKKERFSLILESASTNQTSMYLCASSFEEGQKQETQYFGPGTRLLVL.

The rearrangement links TRBV5-4 to TRBJ2-3, with 7 bases that match TRBD2. This CDR3 contains 19 residues. Germline CDR1 reads SGHNT; CDR2 reads YYREEE (reference sequence). The J segment lost 5 bases and the V segment lost 6 bases, leaving 24 bases of the junction unmatched. The CDR3 spells CASTPGREESGASIDTQYF. In nucleotides, the CDR3 is TGTGCCAGCACCCCCGGGCGGGAAGAGAGCGGGGCGAGTATAGATACGCAGTATTTT.

The V call is TRBV14, the J call TRBJ2-5, with a possible D match to TRBD1 (6 bases). Germline CDR1 reads SGHDN; CDR2 reads FVKESK. With 4 bases removed from V and 5 bases from J, the gap between germline ends came to 17 bases. This CDR3 has 15 residues. CDR3 amino acids: CASSPYRERRETQYF. CDR3 sequence (DNA): TGTGCCAGCAGCCCCTACAGGGAGCGGAGGGAGACCCAGTACTTC.

Here the CDR3 DNA reads TGTGCCACCAGTGCGGGACTAGGCGGCGAGACCCAGTACTTC. Translation: CATSAGLGGETQYF. The V and J genes are TRBV24-1 and TRBJ2-5; 8 nucleotides align to TRBD2. J gave up 5 bases and V 5 bases, and 6 bases lay outside the gene matches. The CDR3 runs 14 residues. CDR1 and CDR2 from the germline V gene are KGHDR and SFDVKD.

V and J are TRBV28 and TRBJ2-7; D may be TRBD1 (7 bases). The germline V gene has CDR1 MDHEN and CDR2 SYDVKM. The V gene lost 7 bases and the J gene lost 1 base, with 17 bases spanning the gap. This CDR3 comprises 15 residues. DNA of the CDR3: TGTGCCAGCACCCCAGGGGGTAGCGGTTCCTACGAGCAGTACTTC. Translated, it gives CASTPGGSGSYEQYF.

This chain joins TRBV12-3 or TRBV12-4 and TRBJ1-1; D is ambiguous. The V end was cut by 3 bases, the J end by 0 bases, with 5 bases between. The CDR3 runs to 13 residues. CDR3 sequence reads: CASSFELNTEAFF. The CDR3, as DNA: TGTGCCAGCAGTTTCGAGTTGAACACTGAAGCTTTCTTT.

The V call is TRBV19, the J call TRBJ2-1, with D perhaps TRBD2 (5 bases). The V gene lost 1 base and the J gene lost 4 bases, with 11 bases spanning the gap. CDR3 length: 15 residues. Per germline, CDR1 LNHDA and CDR2 SQIVND (reference sequence). The CDR3 sequence: CASSIAKRSYNEQFF. CDR3 sequence (DNA): TGTGCCAGTAGTATAGCCAAGCGGAGTTACAATGAGCAGTTCTTC.

This clone was seen just once. The chain recombines TRBV30 with TRBJ2-5, with 11 bases matching TRBD1. V shed 5 bases and J 1 base; nucleotides not matched to a gene: 6. The length of the CDR3 is 15 residues. Germline CDR1 is GTSNPN and CDR2 is SVGIG (reference sequence). CDR3: CAWALGQGAQETQYF. The CDR3 nucleotides are TGTGCCTGGGCACTCGGACAGGGGGCCCAAGAGACCCAGTACTTC.